The 4 T cell receptor beta chains below come from one sample, sequenced in a study of a mutant IDH1 vaccine in newly diagnosed glioma. No cognate antigen is known for these TCRs. TCRdb keeps only in-frame clones here, not all; method: immunoSEQ multiplex PCR. The sample includes approximately 44,000 clones, approximately 90% of them seen just once. The time point here: week 23, last vaccination. Every vaccine dose comprised 300 ug of mutant IDH1 20-mer peptide plus topical imiquimod. Source: PBMCs, taken from a glioma patient whose treatment included an IDH1 peptide vaccine. The source is a man over 45 with glioma.

The rearrangement uses TRBV4-3 and TRBJ1-1; D gene uncertain. The CDR3 has 14 amino acids. Per germline, CDR1 LGHNA and CDR2 YSLEER. The V gene lost 0 bases and the J gene lost 3 bases, with 8 bases spanning the gap. The CDR3 region has the DNA TGCGCCAGCAGCCAAGATTACCAGGACACTGAAGCTTTCTTT. Protein: CASSQDYQDTEAFF.

The chain is built from TRBV19 and TRBJ2-2; 11 bases are a match to TRBD2. The CDR3 has 13 amino acids. After removal of 9 bases from V and 9 bases from J, the junction contained 6 bases not matched to a gene. Germline V gives CDR1 LNHDA, CDR2 SQIVND (reference sequence). CDR3: CASSLAGGRELFF. The CDR3 DNA follows: TGTGCCAGCTCGCTAGCGGGAGGCCGGGAGCTGTTTTTT.

This clone is a singleton in its sample. CDR3 sequence (DNA): TGTGCCAGCAGCTTAGCCGGGACGGGTTGGGGCAATCAGCCCCAGCATTTT. Translating gives CASSLAGTGWGNQPQHF. The gene calls are TRBV7-8 and TRBJ1-5, with D possibly matching TRBD1 (5 bases). Per the germline V gene, CDR1 is SGHVS and CDR2 is FQNEAQ. Trimming pared 0 bases from V and 2 bases from J, leaving 14 bases between. This CDR3 spans 17 amino acids.

This rearrangement joins TRBV11-3 to TRBJ2-7; a possible D gene is TRBD2 (6 bases). Germline values: CDR1 SGHNT, CDR2 YENEEA. Trimming shortened V by 1 base and J by 3 bases, and 7 bases separated the two germline ends. This CDR3 is 13 amino acids long. In DNA, the CDR3 is TGTGCCAGCAGCTTAGTGGGGGGCTACGAGCAGTACTTC. Its protein is CASSLVGGYEQYF.